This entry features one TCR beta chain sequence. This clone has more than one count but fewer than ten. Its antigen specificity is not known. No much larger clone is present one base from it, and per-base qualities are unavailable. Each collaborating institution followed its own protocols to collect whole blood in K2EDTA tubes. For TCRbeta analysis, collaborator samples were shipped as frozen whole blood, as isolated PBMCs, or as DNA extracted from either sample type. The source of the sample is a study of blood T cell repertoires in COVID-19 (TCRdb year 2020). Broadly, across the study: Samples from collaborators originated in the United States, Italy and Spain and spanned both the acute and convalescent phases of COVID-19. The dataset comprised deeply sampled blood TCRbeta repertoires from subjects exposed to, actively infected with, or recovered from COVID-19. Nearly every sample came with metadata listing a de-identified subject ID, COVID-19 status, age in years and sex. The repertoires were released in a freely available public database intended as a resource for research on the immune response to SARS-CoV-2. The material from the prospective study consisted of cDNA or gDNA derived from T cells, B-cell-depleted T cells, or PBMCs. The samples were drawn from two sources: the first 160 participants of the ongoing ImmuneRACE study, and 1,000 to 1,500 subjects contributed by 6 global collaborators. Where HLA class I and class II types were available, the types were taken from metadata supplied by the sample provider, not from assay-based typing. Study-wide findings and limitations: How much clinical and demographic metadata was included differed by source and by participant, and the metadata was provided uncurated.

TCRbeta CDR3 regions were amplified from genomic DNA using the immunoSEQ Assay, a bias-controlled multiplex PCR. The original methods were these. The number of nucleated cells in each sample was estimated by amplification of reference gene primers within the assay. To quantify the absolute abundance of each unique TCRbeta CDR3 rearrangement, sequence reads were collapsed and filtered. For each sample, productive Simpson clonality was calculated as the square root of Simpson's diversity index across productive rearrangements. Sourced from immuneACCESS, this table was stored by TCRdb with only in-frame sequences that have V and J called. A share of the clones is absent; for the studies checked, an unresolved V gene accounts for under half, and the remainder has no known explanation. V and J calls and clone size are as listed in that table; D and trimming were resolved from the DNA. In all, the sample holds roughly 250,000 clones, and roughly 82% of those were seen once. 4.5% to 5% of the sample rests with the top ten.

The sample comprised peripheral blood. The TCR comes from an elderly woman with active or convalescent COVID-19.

The CDR3 region has the sequence CATIGGNSPLHF. The nucleotides read TGTGCCACGATCGGAGGGAATTCACCCCTCCACTTT. The chain was built from TRBV28 and TRBJ1-6; a confident D gene designation cannot be given. As encoded in the germline V gene, CDR1 is MDHEN while CDR2 is SYDVKM. V drops 10 bases and J drops 7 bases, leaving 11 bases in between. The CDR3, from cysteine to phenylalanine, totals 12 residues. Left in the record is the CDR3 DNA by itself, 36 bases read in frame from the first base.